These 31 T cell receptor beta chains originate from one sample sequenced in a study of vaccination effects on CD4 cells after COVID-19. These receptors have no identified antigens. Some clones are missing from TCRdb's copy, which holds only in-frame ones; the method was immunoSEQ multiplex PCR. Among some 40,000 clones listed, over 80% were seen once. Investigators separated out CD4+ T cells once less than 11 days of culture had passed. Sequencing was performed on CD4+ T cells from PBMCs cultured without peptide, taken before COVID-19 vaccination. The receptor set was obtained from a human donor who received a COVID-19 vaccine.

The chain links TRBV5-4 to TRBJ2-3; no clear D gene. Trimming took off 4 bases at V and 6 bases at J, with 9 bases between the two ends. CDR1 and CDR2 (germline): SGHNT, YYREEE (reference sequence). CDR3 size: 12 residues. This CDR3 is CASSSTTDTQYF. In nucleotides, the CDR3 is TGTGCCAGCAGCAGTACTACGGATACGCAGTATTTT.

The CDR3 DNA reads TGCAGTGCTAGTCGGCCGGGAGGAGAGACCCAGTACTTC. Protein product: CSASRPGGETQYF. The chain links TRBV20-1 to TRBJ2-5, with 7 positions matching TRBD2. Germline-derived CDR1 and CDR2 are DFQATT and SNEGSKA (reference sequence). CDR3 length equals 13 residues. The junction had 5 bases not matched to a gene; V was cut back by 3 bases and J by 4 bases.

The J gene is TRBJ1-2, the V gene TRBV25-1, with D uncertain. Per the germline V gene, CDR1 is MGHDK and CDR2 is SYGVNS. The V end was cut by 3 bases, the J end by 2 bases, with 1 base between. The CDR3 runs to 11 residues. Written as DNA, the CDR3 is TGTGCCAGCAGTGAGAACTATGGCTACACCTTC. Translating it yields CASSENYGYTF.

A few counts support this clone. The chain is built from TRBV5-4 and TRBJ1-2; D uncertain. Germline assignment: CDR1 SGHNT and CDR2 YYREEE (reference sequence). The CDR3 consists of 13 residues. The V gene lost 3 bases and the J gene lost 4 bases, with 10 bases spanning the gap. CDR3 residues: CASSSDGSYGYTF. CDR3 coding DNA: TGTGCCAGCAGCTCGGACGGATCCTATGGCTACACCTTC.

The chain has TRBV2 and TRBJ2-3; TRBD1 matches 9 bases. The J segment lost 2 bases and the V segment lost 6 bases, leaving 6 bases of the junction unmatched. This CDR3 spans 15 amino acids. Germline CDR1 reads SNHLY; CDR2 reads FYNNEI. The CDR3 DNA reads TGTGCCAGCAGGGACAGGGGTACCTACACAGATACGCAGTATTTT. This encodes CASRDRGTYTDTQYF.

This rearrangement joins TRBV5-1 to TRBJ2-2; D possibly corresponds to TRBD2 (5 bases). V was pared by 2 bases and J by 8 bases, with 16 bases between. Germline V gives CDR1 SGHRS, CDR2 YFSETQ. There are 15 residues in the CDR3. CDR3 residues: CASSLPSEGHGELFF. DNA for the CDR3: TGCGCCAGCAGCTTACCAAGCGAGGGTCATGGGGAGCTGTTTTTT.

The gene calls are TRBV21-1 and TRBJ1-1; the table's D call, TRBD1, has no DNA check behind it. TRBV21-1 represents a pseudogene. The CDR3 sequence is 16 residues long. This chain's CDR3 is CASSALTGDNGTEAFF. In DNA form, the CDR3 reads TGTGCCAGCAGCGCGCTAACAGGGGACAACGGCACTGAAGCTTTCTTT.

This rearrangement joins TRBV7-2 to TRBJ2-5; 13 bases are shared with TRBD2. This CDR3 has 15 residues. CDR1 is SGHTA and CDR2 is FQGNSA in the germline V gene. The V gene end was trimmed by 5 bases and the J gene end by 2 bases; junction bases not matched to a gene: 2. The CDR3 loop is CASSQGLAGQETQYF. In DNA form, the CDR3 reads TGTGCCAGCAGCCAGGGACTAGCGGGGCAAGAGACCCAGTACTTC.

V gene TRBV5-1 combines with J gene TRBJ2-5; D call uncertain. Germline V gene data show CDR1 as SGHRS and CDR2 as YFSETQ. The CDR3 sequence is 11 residues long. Trimming shortened V by 4 bases and J by 2 bases, and 3 bases separated the two germline ends. CDR3 DNA: TGCGCCAGCAGCCGACAAGAGACCCAGTACTTC. Translated: CASSRQETQYF.

This rearrangement joins TRBV24-1 to TRBJ1-2; D perhaps matches TRBD1 (5 bases). V was shortened by 3 bases and J by 3 bases, with 13 bases between the two germline ends. Germline CDR1 reads KGHDR; CDR2 reads SFDVKD. The CDR3 consists of 15 residues. The CDR3 sequence is CATSDSDRLHYGYTF. The CDR3 DNA reads as TGTGCCACCAGTGATAGCGACAGACTTCACTATGGCTACACCTTC.

J is TRBJ1-2 and V is TRBV6-1, with a tentative D call TRBD1 (5 bases). V was trimmed by 3 bases and J by 6 bases, leaving 17 bases between them. The CDR3 is made up of 15 amino acids. CDR1 MNHNS and CDR2 SASEGT come from the germline V gene. DNA for the CDR3: TGTGCCAGCAGTGAGTTGGTCGGCAGGGTCAATGGCTACACCTTC. Its protein product is CASSELVGRVNGYTF.

This clone has a handful of counts. The chain is built from TRBV24-1 and TRBJ1-5, with 7 nucleotides matching TRBD1. The CDR3 loop spans 13 amino acids. Germline trimming cut 5 bases from V and 5 bases from J; bases unmatched to any gene: 2. Germline CDR1 reads KGHDR; CDR2 reads SFDVKD. The CDR3 DNA reads TGTGCCACCAGTGGCCAGGGGGATCAGCCCCAGCATTTT. Encoded protein: CATSGQGDQPQHF.

The gene calls are TRBV6-5 and TRBJ1-1; tentatively, D is TRBD1 (6 bases). CDR3 length: 14 residues. V gave up 6 bases and J gave up 0 bases, with 11 bases separating them. Germline CDR1 and CDR2: MNHEY and SVGAGI. The DNA of the CDR3 is TGTGCCAGCAGACTACAGGGTCTGAACACTGAAGCTTTCTTT. Translated, it gives CASRLQGLNTEAFF.

This clone was counted a single time. The chain carries TRBV19 and TRBJ1-2, with D perhaps TRBD1 (5 bases). Per germline, CDR1 LNHDA and CDR2 SQIVND (reference sequence). The CDR3 is made up of 14 amino acids. Trimming shortened V by 1 base and J by 6 bases, and 12 bases separated the two germline ends. The CDR3 bases are TGTGCCAGTAGTATAGGCGCAGGGATCGATGGCTACACCTTC. This codes for CASSIGAGIDGYTF.

In this sample, this clone turned up once. The rearrangement joins TRBV18 to TRBJ1-5; D ambiguous. CDR3 length: 15 residues. Per germline, CDR1 KGHSH and CDR2 LQKENI. With 0 bases removed from V and 1 base from J, the gap between germline ends came to 7 bases. Here the CDR3 reads CASSPPGSSNQPQHF. The CDR3 coding sequence is TGTGCCAGCTCACCACCGGGGAGCAGCAATCAGCCCCAGCATTTT.

This clone was seen only once. The V call is TRBV3-1 (or the pseudogene TRBV3-2), the J call TRBJ2-3, with a weak D call TRBD2 (6 bases). The V gene lost 0 bases and the J gene lost 3 bases, with 16 bases spanning the gap. The germline gives CDR1 LGHDT, CDR2 YNNKEL (reference sequence). The CDR3 runs to 17 residues. The CDR3 is CASSQEVAGLRTDTQYF. In DNA, the CDR3 is TGTGCCAGCAGCCAAGAGGTTGCGGGGTTGAGAACAGATACGCAGTATTTT.

This chain links TRBV6-2 or TRBV6-3 with TRBJ1-2; D might be TRBD1 (6 bases). The germline gives CDR1 MNHEY, CDR2 SVGEGT. V lost 5 bases and J 2 bases, leaving 9 bases between the germline ends. The CDR3 runs 13 residues. The CDR3 here is CASSLTGNYGYTF. The DNA of the CDR3 is TGTGCCAGCAGTCTAACAGGGAACTATGGCTACACCTTC.

The chain recombines TRBV28 with TRBJ2-4; 8 nucleotides align to TRBD1. The CDR3 loop spans 17 amino acids. Germline V gives CDR1 MDHEN, CDR2 SYDVKM. Unmatched junction bases numbered 12, after V lost 5 bases and J lost 3 bases. The CDR3 loop reads CASSTRQGMDVKNIQYF. CDR3 nucleotides: TGTGCCAGCAGTACCCGACAGGGGATGGATGTCAAAAACATTCAGTACTTC.

This rearrangement joins TRBV5-1 to TRBJ2-1, with D possibly being TRBD1 (6 bases). There are 17 residues in the CDR3. V was trimmed by 4 bases and J by 1 base, leaving 18 bases between them. CDR1 is SGHRS, CDR2 YFSETQ, per germline. CDR3 DNA: TGCGCCAGCAGCGATTATCGACAGGTCGCGTCCTACAATGAGCAGTTCTTC. Translating gives CASSDYRQVASYNEQFF.

The chain's CDR3 is CASSYAASSSNQPQHF. The CDR3 coding sequence is TGTGCCAGCAGTTACGCGGCGTCTAGTAGCAATCAGCCCCAGCATTTT. V is TRBV6-2 or TRBV6-3 and J is TRBJ1-5; the D is unclear. The CDR3 covers 16 residues. Trimming cost V 2 bases and J 0 bases, with 11 bases left between them. The V gene's germline CDR1 is MNHEY and CDR2 SVGEGT.

The rearrangement uses TRBV2 and TRBJ1-6; the match to TRBD1 covers 10 bases. This CDR3 spans 14 amino acids. After removal of 7 bases from V and 9 bases from J, the junction contained 6 bases not matched to a gene. Germline V gives CDR1 SNHLY, CDR2 FYNNEI. CDR3 in DNA: TGTGCCAGCATCAGACAGGGGGCAATTTCACCCCTCCACTTT. The encoded protein is CASIRQGAISPLHF.

This clone has only a few counts. The rearrangement joins TRBV7-9 to TRBJ2-5; tentatively, D is TRBD1 (5 bases). Between the trimmed V and J ends, which lost 1 base and 4 bases, there was a span of 13 bases. The CDR3 length is 15 residues. Germline V lookup: CDR1 SEHNR, CDR2 FQNEAQ (reference sequence). The chain's CDR3 is CASSLVQGSPETQYF. CDR3 coding DNA: TGTGCCAGCAGCTTAGTCCAGGGAAGCCCAGAGACCCAGTACTTC.

This chain connects TRBV2 to TRBJ1-6, with D perhaps matching TRBD1 (5 bases). Germline V gene sequence: CDR1 SNHLY, CDR2 FYNNEI. The CDR3 extends over 16 amino acids. V was clipped by 7 bases and J by 4 bases, with 17 bases between them. CDR3: CASISREGGYNSPLHF. CDR3 DNA: TGTGCCAGCATCAGCAGGGAGGGTGGGTATAATTCACCCCTCCACTTT.

The chain combines TRBV28 with TRBJ1-5; D is perhaps TRBD1 (6 bases). The CDR3 consists of 16 residues. Trimming cost V 5 bases and J 3 bases, with 17 bases left between them. CDR1 is MDHEN and CDR2 is SYDVKM in the germline V gene. The CDR3 sequence: CASSQGLSGFNQPQHF. CDR3 nucleotide sequence: TGTGCCAGCAGTCAGGGGCTCTCGGGTTTCAATCAGCCCCAGCATTTT. The full variable domain, in which reference TRBV28 and TRBJ1-5 provide the parts outside the CDR3, is DVKVTQSSRYLVKRTGEKVFLECVQDMDHENMFWYRQDPGLGLRLIYFSYDVKMKEKGDIPEGYSVSREKKERFSLILESASTNQTSMYLCASSQGLSGFNQPQHFGDGTRLSIL.

The chain has TRBV6-5 and TRBJ2-1, with a weak D call TRBD1 (5 bases). Deletions cut 5 bases from V and 2 bases from J, with 13 bases between. The CDR3 totals 15 residues. CDR1 and CDR2 (germline): MNHEY, SVGAGI. The CDR3 here is CASSKNPGTYNEQFF. For the CDR3, the DNA is TGTGCCAGCAGTAAAAACCCAGGGACCTACAATGAGCAGTTCTTC.

This chain uses TRBV10-3 with TRBJ2-3, with TRBD1 identical over 10 bases. This CDR3 is 18 amino acids long. Germline V gene data show CDR1 as ENHRY and CDR2 as SYGVKD. Trimming cost V 2 bases and J 4 bases; bases outside gene matches: 12. The CDR3 nucleotides are TGTGCCATCAGTGAGACGATCCGACAGGGGGCAAGGGCAGATACGCAGTATTTT. Its translation: CAISETIRQGARADTQYF.

The sample holds a few counts of this clone. V is TRBV19 and J is TRBJ1-5; 12 bases line up with TRBD1. Germline V gene sequence: CDR1 LNHDA, CDR2 SQIVND (reference sequence). The CDR3 spans 15 residues. Trimming at V came to 5 bases and at J to 7 bases, leaving 6 bases not matched to a gene. The CDR3 reads CASSSAGTGGQPQHF. CDR3 bases: TGTGCCAGTAGTTCCGCCGGGACAGGGGGCCAGCCCCAGCATTTT.

The chain recombines TRBV7-2 with TRBJ1-3; the D is unclear. Germline V lookup: CDR1 SGHTA, CDR2 FQGNSA. V dropped 2 bases and J dropped 1 base, with 21 bases sitting between them. This CDR3 has 19 residues. The CDR3 protein is CASSLKPAGYTISGNTIYF. The DNA of the CDR3 is TGTGCCAGCAGCTTAAAACCGGCAGGCTACACAATTTCTGGAAACACCATATATTTT.

This chain joins TRBV10-3 and TRBJ2-1, with 9 nucleotides matching TRBD1. This CDR3 is 16 amino acids long. From germline, CDR1 is ENHRY and CDR2 SYGVKD. V gave up 3 bases and J gave up 5 bases; unmatched junction bases: 8. The CDR3 DNA follows: TGTGCCATCAGTGACTCGAAGGGACAGGGCCACAATGAGCAGTTCTTC. Amino acid sequence: CAISDSKGQGHNEQFF.

V gene TRBV2 combines with J gene TRBJ1-5; the D gene is possibly TRBD1 (6 bases). CDR1 is SNHLY and CDR2 is FYNNEI in the germline V gene. The CDR3 loop spans 15 amino acids. V gave up 7 bases and J gave up 3 bases, with 16 bases separating them. The CDR3 here is CASNLQGTLNQPQHF. DNA of the CDR3: TGTGCCAGCAACTTACAGGGTACTCTCAATCAGCCCCAGCATTTT.

This clone was seen a single time. V usage is TRBV7-3 and J usage is TRBJ2-2; 10 bases agree with TRBD1. Per germline, CDR1 SGHTA and CDR2 FQGTGA. The CDR3 is 17 amino acids. The trim removed 1 base at V and 4 bases at J, leaving 6 bases unmatched. The CDR3 spells CASSLRPTGGLTGELFF. As DNA, the CDR3 is TGTGCCAGCAGCTTAAGGCCGACAGGGGGCCTCACCGGGGAGCTGTTTTTT.